This TCR beta chain was obtained from a study of tumor-infiltrating lymphocytes in primary liver carcinoma. Broader study findings: Tumor top-250-clone fraction significantly exceeded that of blood (p = 0.039).

DNA and RNA were both co-extracted from 20-30 mg of bulk tissue that had not been sorted. Surgical resection was used to treat these primary liver carcinoma patients. Comments on this clonotype: As yet, its antigen is unknown. An end of the junction differs from the germline gene, which may be a read error.

Germline CDR1 reads PRHDT; CDR2 reads FYEKMQ (reference sequence). The CDR3 contains 15 residues. The investigators made TCR beta cDNA from 400 to 500 ng total RNA, using a constant-region primer. Slightly modified ARM-PCR with three nested multiplex PCR rounds yielded TCR beta libraries. It was with TRBV1-TRBV30 forward primers and a C-beta reverse primer that the first two PCR rounds were run, at 10 to 11 cycles each. TCRdb independently ran MiXCR on the multiplex PCR reads; one entry per CDR3 protein. Of over 100,000 distinct CDR3 sequences in the sample, less than 75% were seen once. This clonotype originated in an older woman with primary liver carcinoma and hepatitis B virus infection. Sequenced input: tumor-adjacent normal liver tissue. The V and J genes are TRBV13 and TRBJ2-1; D is possibly TRBD1 (5 bases). CDR3 bases: TGTGCCAGCAGTTTAGGGGTAGAAAGGGGAAATGAGCAGCTCTTC. This translates into CASSLGVERGNEQLF.